This T cell receptor (beta chain) was retrieved from a study of shared clonotypes between healthy human individuals. Whole-study context: Each donor's CD8 memory used one plate, CD8 naive two, each CD4 subset three. Notes on the study in general: Incompleteness in sorted-subset sequencing, despite large depth, was shown by rarefaction. The authors sampled blood alone, and tissue repertoires likely differ.

Concerning this clone itself: Its antigen is still unknown. Additional DNA sequences in this sample encode the identical CDR3.

The CDR3 length is 13 residues. The germline V gene encodes CDR1 KGHSH and CDR2 LQKENI. V dropped 3 bases and J dropped 0 bases, with 5 bases sitting between them. An even split of each subset's genomic DNA across several immunoSEQ plates was performed. The data were produced by immunoSEQ multiplex PCR, yet TCRdb's version contains in-frame clones alone and is incomplete. The data contain 1.5 million to 1.9 million clones, about 98% of them singletons. The receptor's source is a man aged 25-45 years in good health. The chain uses TRBV18 and TRBJ1-1; unclear D gene. The specimen sequenced was naive CD4+ T cells sorted from blood. As for subset: CD45RA+ positively selected. The CDR3 DNA sequence: TGTGCCAGCTCACCTGACCTGAACACTGAAGCTTTCTTT. Translated: CASSPDLNTEAFF. Drawing the rest from reference TRBV18 and TRBJ1-1, the complete variable domain is NAGVMQNPRHLVRRRGQEARLRCSPMKGHSHVYWYRQLPEEGLKFMVYLQKENIIDESGMPKERFSAEFPKEGPSILRIQQVVRGDSAAYFCASSPDLNTEAFFGQGTRLTVV.